This entry lists 23 T cell receptor beta chains sequenced from one sample in a study of T cell changes during pregnancy in multiple sclerosis. TCRdb's copy holds only in-frame clones and misses some; the assay was immunoSEQ multiplex PCR. This table has fewer than 85,000 clones, over 90% appearing once. The sequenced sample was peripheral blood, obtained in the second trimester of pregnancy. Every receptor here comes from a female donor with multiple sclerosis, enrolled in a pregnancy study.

This clone was seen a single time. The V gene is TRBV28, the J gene TRBJ1-1; a weak D match, TRBD1 (6 bases). Germline loops: CDR1 MDHEN, CDR2 SYDVKM. Deletions cut 4 bases from V and 2 bases from J, with 11 bases between. The CDR3 is made up of 14 amino acids. CDR3 residues: CASSSGALNTEAFF. The DNA for the CDR3 is TGTGCCAGCAGTTCAGGGGCCCTAAACACTGAAGCTTTCTTT.

This chain joins TRBV28 and TRBJ1-5; D remains unclear. Per the germline V gene, CDR1 is MDHEN and CDR2 is SYDVKM. With 0 bases removed from V and 8 bases from J, the gap between germline ends came to 17 bases. This CDR3 is 16 amino acids long. CDR3 sequence reads: CASSLWSRSSLEPQHF. DNA for the CDR3: TGTGCCAGCAGTTTATGGTCTCGGTCCTCTTTGGAGCCCCAGCATTTT.

The V gene is TRBV30, the J gene TRBJ2-7; 8 bases match TRBD1. The trim removed 1 base at V and 4 bases at J, leaving 6 bases unmatched. The CDR3 has 14 residues. Germline V gene sequence: CDR1 GTSNPN, CDR2 SVGIG (reference sequence). The CDR3 DNA sequence: TGTGCCTGGAGTGAGGTCAGGGGGCGATACGAGCAGTACTTC. Amino acids: CAWSEVRGRYEQYF.

Comments on this clone: Other DNA variants within this sample encode the same CDR3. This chain connects TRBV5-1 to TRBJ2-7; D not resolved. CDR1 is SGHRS and CDR2 is YFSETQ in the germline V gene. The CDR3 has 12 residues. Trimming took 3 bases from V and 0 from J, leaving 4 bases between them. CDR3 in amino acids: CASSSSSYEQYF. For the CDR3, the DNA is TGCGCCAGCAGCTCGAGCTCCTACGAGCAGTACTTC.

The chain carries TRBV11-2 and TRBJ1-1, with a possible D match to TRBD1 (6 bases). CDR1 SGHAT and CDR2 FQNNGV come from the germline V gene. The CDR3 is 15 amino acids. V was pared by 5 bases and J by 4 bases, with 17 bases between. In DNA, the CDR3 is TGTGCCAGCAGCGCCCTCGGGGGGGCGGGCACTGAAGCTTTCTTT. This encodes CASSALGGAGTEAFF.

The gene calls are TRBV19 and TRBJ2-1, with D perhaps TRBD2 (6 bases). Trimming shortened V by 3 bases and J by 6 bases, and 12 bases separated the two germline ends. This CDR3 is 14 amino acids long. Germline V CDR1 and CDR2: LNHDA, SQIVND (reference sequence). As DNA, the CDR3 is TGTGCCAGTAGTATTTCGGGACTTCCCAATGAGCAGTTCTTC. It encodes CASSISGLPNEQFF.

The chain joins TRBV5-1 to TRBJ2-3, with 11 bases that match TRBD1. Germline CDR1 SGHRS, CDR2 YFSETQ. The J segment lost 4 bases and the V segment lost 3 bases, leaving 10 bases of the junction unmatched. The CDR3 runs to 17 residues. Here the CDR3 DNA reads TGCGCCAGCAGCTCAAACCTGGGACAGGGGGGGTCAGATACGCAGTATTTT. Its translation: CASSSNLGQGGSDTQYF.

This clone was found a few times. The chain combines TRBV19 with TRBJ1-5; D is perhaps TRBD1 (6 bases). Trimming took 0 bases from V and 6 from J, leaving 12 bases between them. CDR1 LNHDA and CDR2 SQIVND come from the germline V gene (reference sequence). The length of the CDR3 is 15 residues. CDR3 bases: TGTGCCAGTAGTATAGAGGGGGCCAGGGCTCAGCCCCAGCATTTT. As protein: CASSIEGARAQPQHF. Supplemented by reference TRBV19 and TRBJ1-5, the full variable domain reads DGGITQSPKYLFRKEGQNVTLSCEQNLNHDAMYWYRQDPGQGLRLIYYSQIVNDFQKGDIAEGYSVSREKKESFPLTVTSAQKNPTAFYLCASSIEGARAQPQHFGDGTRLSIL.

The chain links TRBV12-5 to TRBJ1-1, with 8 bases lining up with TRBD1. V trimming: 3 bases; J trimming: 7 bases; junction bases outside the gene matches: 7. Looked up from germline, CDR1 is LGHNT and CDR2 is FRNRAP. This CDR3 spans 14 amino acids. As DNA, the CDR3 is TGTGCTAGTGGTTTACTAACCGGACAGGGTGAAGCTTTCTTT. Residues: CASGLLTGQGEAFF.

This clone was recorded once. The gene calls are TRBV27 and TRBJ2-7, with no clear D. CDR3 length equals 13 residues. From germline, CDR1 is MNHEY and CDR2 SMNVEV (reference sequence). Deletions cut 6 bases from V and 3 bases from J, with 12 bases between. The CDR3 coding sequence is TGTGCCAGCAGCTACAGAATTCTCTACGAGCAGTACTTC. Protein: CASSYRILYEQYF.

The J gene is TRBJ1-2, the V gene TRBV28; 8 nucleotides match TRBD1. J gave up 5 bases and V 0 bases, and 2 bases lay outside the gene matches. Germline loops: CDR1 MDHEN, CDR2 SYDVKM. This CDR3 comprises 14 residues. CDR3 nucleotide sequence: TGTGCCAGCAGTTTATGGCGACAGGGGTATGGCTACACCTTC. Protein: CASSLWRQGYGYTF.

The chain recombines TRBV28 with TRBJ2-1; perhaps TRBD2 as D (5 bases). Germline V gene data show CDR1 as MDHEN and CDR2 as SYDVKM. V was clipped by 3 bases and J by 9 bases, with 15 bases between them. The CDR3 runs to 14 residues. CDR3 sequence: CASSLTDRGLEQFF. The CDR3, as DNA: TGTGCCAGCAGTTTGACCGACCGTGGACTTGAGCAGTTCTTC.

The chain employs TRBV1 and TRBJ2-7; the table names TRBD2, a call not compared with the DNA. TRBV1 is deemed a pseudogene. The CDR3 totals 14 residues. The CDR3 region is CTSSQVATGYEQYF. The CDR3 bases are TGCACCAGCAGCCAAGTCGCGACGGGCTACGAGCAGTACTTC.

The chain employs TRBV18 and TRBJ2-3; tentatively, D is TRBD2 (6 bases). This CDR3 is built from 14 residues. Trimming stripped 3 bases from V and 2 bases from J, with 9 bases between. Germline V gene lookup returns CDR1 KGHSH and CDR2 LQKENI. This CDR3 reads CASSPRDFTDTQYF. The CDR3 DNA follows: TGTGCCAGCTCACCGCGGGACTTCACAGATACGCAGTATTTT. Full variable domain (outside the CDR3, taken from reference TRBV18 and TRBJ2-3): NAGVMQNPRHLVRRRGQEARLRCSPMKGHSHVYWYRQLPEEGLKFMVYLQKENIIDESGMPKERFSAEFPKEGPSILRIQQVVRGDSAAYFCASSPRDFTDTQYFGPGTRLTVL.

The V gene is TRBV27, the J gene TRBJ1-1, with D unclear. Trimming shortened V by 3 bases and J by 4 bases, and 24 bases separated the two germline ends. The CDR3 is 18 amino acids. Germline CDR1 and CDR2: MNHEY and SMNVEV (reference sequence). CDR3 sequence reads: CASSLEFGGRSRITEAFF. Written as DNA, the CDR3 is TGTGCCAGCAGTTTGGAGTTCGGAGGCCGGAGTCGGATCACTGAAGCTTTCTTT.

The chain combines TRBV5-1 with TRBJ2-4; TRBD2 matches at 9 bases. The CDR3 has 14 residues. Losses at the gene ends were 4 bases for V and 8 bases for J; bases not matched to a gene: 7. Looked up from germline, CDR1 is SGHRS and CDR2 is YFSETQ. The CDR3 loop reads CASSQASGNYIQYF. In DNA, the CDR3 is TGCGCCAGCAGCCAAGCTAGCGGGAATTACATTCAGTACTTC.

The chain couples TRBV5-4 to TRBJ2-5, with 12 positions matching TRBD2. Germline lookup yields CDR1 SGHNT and CDR2 YYREEE (reference sequence). V was pared by 0 bases and J by 3 bases, with 6 bases of the junction left unmatched. The CDR3 length is 17 residues. The CDR3 DNA follows: TGTGCCAGCAGCTTGGCCGGGCTAGCGGGAGGGGAAGAGACCCAGTACTTC. It translates to CASSLAGLAGGEETQYF. Drawing the rest from reference TRBV5-4 and TRBJ2-5, the complete variable domain is ETGVTQSPTHLIKTRGQQVTLRCSSQSGHNTVSWYQQALGQGPQFIFQYYREEENGRGNFPPRFSGLQFPNYSSELNVNALELDDSALYLCASSLAGLAGGEETQYFGPGTRLLVL.

The genes are TRBV28 and TRBJ1-1; TRBD1 might be the D (5 bases). This CDR3 region has 15 residues. Germline V gene lookup returns CDR1 MDHEN and CDR2 SYDVKM. The V end was cut by 5 bases, the J end by 3 bases, with 16 bases between. This chain's CDR3 is CASSPPGGTYTEAFF. CDR3 nucleotide sequence: TGTGCCAGCAGTCCCCCCGGGGGAACTTACACTGAAGCTTTCTTT.

The CDR3 region is CASSEQASSGNTIYF. CDR3 DNA sequence: TGCGCCAGCAGTGAACAGGCAAGCTCTGGAAACACCATATATTTT. The rearrangement uses TRBV10-1 and TRBJ1-3; possible D gene TRBD1, 5 bases. CDR1 and CDR2 (germline): WNHNN, SYGVQD (reference sequence). The CDR3 is made up of 15 amino acids. Deletions cut 3 bases from V and 0 bases from J, with 9 bases between.

The chain is built from TRBV7-2 and TRBJ2-7; 8 bases match TRBD2. The CDR3 length is 16 residues. CDR1 and CDR2 (germline): SGHTA, FQGNSA. With V trimmed by 5 bases and J by 2 bases, 11 bases remained unmatched. The CDR3 DNA reads TGTGCCAGCAGCCCAATAGCGGGGAGCCCGCCCTACGAGCAGTACTTC. This gives the protein CASSPIAGSPPYEQYF.

The chain combines TRBV28 with TRBJ1-1, with D perhaps TRBD1 (5 bases). The CDR3 is 14 residues long. Germline-derived CDR1 and CDR2 are MDHEN and SYDVKM. The V gene lost 4 bases and the J gene lost 1 base, with 10 bases spanning the gap. In DNA form, the CDR3 reads TGTGCCAGCAGTTGGGGGGGGGAGAACACTGAAGCTTTCTTT. Translating gives CASSWGGENTEAFF.

This chain's CDR3 is CASSLRGGAEAETQYF. The CDR3 nucleotides read TGTGCCAGCAGCCTGAGGGGGGGGGCCGAGGCTGAGACCCAGTACTTC. V usage is TRBV5-6 and J usage is TRBJ2-5; D perhaps matches TRBD2 (7 bases). CDR1 and CDR2 from the germline V gene are SGHDT and YYEEEE. With 4 bases removed from V and 5 bases from J, the gap between germline ends came to 21 bases. The CDR3 loop spans 16 amino acids. Drawing the rest from reference TRBV5-6 and TRBJ2-5, the complete variable domain is DAGVTQSPTHLIKTRGQQVTLRCSPKSGHDTVSWYQQALGQGPQFIFQYYEEEERQRGNFPDRFSGHQFPNYSSELNVNALLLGDSALYLCASSLRGGAEAETQYFGPGTRLLVL.

This rearrangement joins TRBV7-9 to TRBJ2-2, with 7 bases fitting TRBD2. Trimming cost V 4 bases and J 5 bases; bases outside gene matches: 13. Germline CDR1 SEHNR, CDR2 FQNEAQ (reference sequence). The CDR3 covers 17 residues. The CDR3 is CASSWVEREWQTGELFF. The CDR3 region has the DNA TGTGCCAGCAGCTGGGTGGAGCGGGAATGGCAAACCGGGGAGCTGTTTTTT.